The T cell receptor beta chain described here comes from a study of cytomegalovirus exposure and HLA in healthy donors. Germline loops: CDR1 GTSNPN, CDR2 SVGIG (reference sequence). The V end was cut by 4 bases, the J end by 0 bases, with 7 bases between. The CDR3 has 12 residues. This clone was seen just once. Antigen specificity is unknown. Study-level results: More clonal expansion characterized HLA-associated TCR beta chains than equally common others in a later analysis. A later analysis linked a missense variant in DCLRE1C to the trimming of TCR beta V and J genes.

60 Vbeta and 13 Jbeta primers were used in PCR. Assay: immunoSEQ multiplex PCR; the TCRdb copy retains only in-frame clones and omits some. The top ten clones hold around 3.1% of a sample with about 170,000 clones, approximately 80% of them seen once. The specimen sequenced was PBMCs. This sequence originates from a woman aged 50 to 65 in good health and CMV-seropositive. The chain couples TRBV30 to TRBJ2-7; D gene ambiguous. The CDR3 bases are TGTGCCTGGACCGGTCCCTCCTACGAGCAGTACTTC. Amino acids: CAWTGPSYEQYF.